One sample yielded the 18 T cell receptor beta chains listed below, sequenced in a study of blood T cell repertoires in COVID-19. The data were produced by immunoSEQ multiplex PCR, yet TCRdb's version contains in-frame clones alone and is incomplete. The table includes roughly 62,000 clones, about 90% detected once. Sample: peripheral blood. The receptors were gathered from a human donor with acute or convalescent COVID-19. The donor label of this sample is uncertain.

The CDR3 region is CASSVREYGYTF. The CDR3, as DNA: TGTGCCAGTAGTGTCAGGGAATATGGCTACACCTTC. The chain employs TRBV19 and TRBJ1-2; a weak D match, TRBD1 (5 bases). The ends were cut back, 5 bases at V and 5 bases at J, with 9 bases in the middle. The CDR3 sequence is 12 residues long. Per the germline V gene, CDR1 is LNHDA and CDR2 is SQIVND (reference sequence).

The chain links TRBV6-4 to TRBJ1-5; D perhaps matches TRBD1 (5 bases). Per germline, CDR1 MRHNA and CDR2 SNTAGT. Trimming left V 5 bases short and J 7 bases short, with 12 bases between. The CDR3 runs 13 residues. The CDR3 region has the DNA TGTGCCAGCAGTTCCGGGGGTGGCCAGCCCCAGCATTTT. Translation gives CASSSGGGQPQHF.

The chain recombines TRBV11-2 with TRBJ2-3, with 11 bases that match TRBD2. Germline CDR1 SGHAT, CDR2 FQNNGV. The ends lost 3 bases at V and 4 bases at J; junction bases unmatched: 6. This CDR3 contains 16 residues. The CDR3 sequence is CASSLQLAGASDTQYF. CDR3 DNA sequence: TGTGCCAGCAGCTTGCAACTAGCGGGAGCCTCAGATACGCAGTATTTT.

This chain links TRBV16 with TRBJ1-4; weak D call: TRBD1 (6 bases). Looked up from germline, CDR1 is KGHSY and CDR2 is FQNENV. There are 18 residues in the CDR3. Trimming shortened V by 2 bases and J by 0 bases, and 16 bases separated the two germline ends. CDR3 bases: TGTGCCAGCAGCCAACCCCCGGGGACACTTGCAACTAATGAAAAACTGTTTTTT. Translating gives CASSQPPGTLATNEKLFF.

The chain couples TRBV6-4 to TRBJ1-5; 10 bases agree with TRBD1. CDR3 length: 14 amino acids. The junction had 6 bases not matched to a gene; V was cut back by 7 bases and J by 6 bases. The V gene's germline CDR1 is MRHNA and CDR2 SNTAGT. The DNA for the CDR3 is TGTGCCAGCACTATGACAGGGGGCGGTCAGCCCCAGCATTTT. Protein sequence: CASTMTGGGQPQHF.

This sequence joins TRBV2 and TRBJ2-3; 7 positions match TRBD2. Germline loops: CDR1 SNHLY, CDR2 FYNNEI. The V segment lost 10 bases and the J segment 5 bases; nucleotides outside the gene matches: 9. The CDR3 totals 13 residues. CDR3 DNA sequence: TGTGCCACGGGGGGAGAGTCTGGAGATACGCAGTATTTT. It translates to CATGGESGDTQYF.

The chain combines TRBV11-2 with TRBJ2-5; 7 bases match TRBD2. Germline values: CDR1 SGHAT, CDR2 FQNNGV. The ends lost 1 base at V and 2 bases at J; junction bases unmatched: 7. This CDR3 has 16 amino acids. CDR3 nucleotides: TGTGCCAGCAGCTTAGCAGCAGCGGGGAGTCAAGAGACCCAGTACTTC. Its protein is CASSLAAAGSQETQYF.

The chain has TRBV10-3 and TRBJ1-2; 11 bases align to TRBD1. The ends lost 6 bases at V and 8 bases at J; junction bases unmatched: 8. Germline V gives CDR1 ENHRY, CDR2 SYGVKD. There are 14 residues in the CDR3. CDR3 sequence (DNA): TGTGCCATCAGCGCTGGACAGGGGGCGGAGGGCTACACCTTC. Translated: CAISAGQGAEGYTF.

The V call is TRBV28, the J call TRBJ1-1; 7 bases align to TRBD1. Germline V lookup: CDR1 MDHEN, CDR2 SYDVKM. The CDR3 contains 15 residues. With V trimmed by 5 bases and J by 6 bases, 12 bases remained unmatched. In DNA form, the CDR3 reads TGTGCCAGCAGTCCGCAGTGGGACAGTAAGGCTGAAGCTTTCTTT. This sequence encodes CASSPQWDSKAEAFF.

The genes are TRBV6-4 and TRBJ1-6; 9 bases map to TRBD1. The CDR3 spans 14 residues. V shed 8 bases, J shed 13 bases, and the junction held 12 bases outside the gene matches. Germline CDR1 reads MRHNA; CDR2 reads SNTAGT. CDR3 nucleotides: TGTGCCAGCGGATCCGGGACAGGGTTTTCCCCCCTCCACTTT. Protein: CASGSGTGFSPLHF.

The chain recombines TRBV4-1 with TRBJ2-5, with 12 bases matching TRBD2. The V and J ends lost 2 bases and 1 base, in that order; junction bases with no gene match: 8. This CDR3 has 18 residues. Looked up from germline, CDR1 is MGHRA and CDR2 is YSYEKL. This chain's CDR3 is CASSQPRTSGDIQETQYF. For the CDR3, the DNA is TGCGCCAGCAGCCAACCAAGGACTAGCGGGGATATCCAAGAGACCCAGTACTTC.

This clone was recorded once. The chain links TRBV6-6 to TRBJ2-7, with 11 positions matching TRBD1. Germline V CDR1 and CDR2: MNHNY, SVGAGI (reference sequence). V shed 6 bases and J 3 bases; nucleotides not matched to a gene: 4. The CDR3 extends over 14 amino acids. CDR3 bases: TGTGCCAGCAGGCGGGGACAGGGGGACTACGAGCAGTACTTC. Protein sequence: CASRRGQGDYEQYF.

This clone is a singleton in its sample. The chain joins TRBV14 to TRBJ2-7; no clear D. Germline-derived CDR1 and CDR2 are SGHDN and FVKESK. V lost 0 bases, J lost 0 bases, and 12 bases lay in between. The length of the CDR3 is 16 residues. The CDR3 sequence: CASSQDRAPSSYEQYV. The CDR3 DNA is TGTGCCAGCAGCCAAGATCGAGCGCCGAGCTCCTACGAGCAGTACGTC.

The CDR3 spells CASSFGGGYGYTF. Written as DNA, the CDR3 is TGTGCCAGCAGTTTCGGCGGCGGCTATGGCTACACCTTC. The chain is built from TRBV28 and TRBJ1-2; D gene uncertain. Looked up from germline, CDR1 is MDHEN and CDR2 is SYDVKM. The CDR3 is 13 residues long. V lost 3 bases and J lost 4, with 9 bases in between.

The chain joins TRBV3-1 (or the pseudogene TRBV3-2) to TRBJ2-1; D remains unclear. CDR1 LGHDT and CDR2 YNNKEL come from the germline V gene (reference sequence). The CDR3 covers 15 residues. The V end lost 1 base, the J end lost 0 bases, and 7 bases lay between the germline ends. CDR3: CASSQVVPSYNEQFF. The CDR3 nucleotides are TGTGCCAGCAGCCAAGTAGTCCCCTCCTACAATGAGCAGTTCTTC.

The chain couples TRBV2 to TRBJ1-5; 9 nucleotides line up with TRBD1. From germline, CDR1 is SNHLY and CDR2 FYNNEI. V was pared by 4 bases and J by 3 bases, with 4 bases of the junction left unmatched. This CDR3 contains 15 residues. The CDR3 nucleotides are TGTGCCAGCAGTGGGGGACAGGGAAACAATCAGCCCCAGCATTTT. Encoded protein: CASSGGQGNNQPQHF.

V and J are TRBV6-5 and TRBJ2-7; perhaps TRBD1 as D (6 bases). The CDR3 covers 13 residues. Germline V gives CDR1 MNHEY, CDR2 SVGAGI. V lost 8 bases to trimming and J lost 6 bases, with 17 bases between them. The CDR3 spells CASRAPGAGEQYF. The CDR3 DNA is TGTGCCAGCCGCGCCCCAGGGGCGGGCGAGCAGTACTTC.

The chain combines TRBV6-6 with TRBJ1-1; D is unresolved. The ends were cut back, 7 bases at V and 1 base at J, with 13 bases in the middle. The CDR3 loop spans 14 amino acids. Germline values: CDR1 MNHNY, CDR2 SVGAGI (reference sequence). CDR3 loop: CASNPETRNTEAFF. CDR3 bases: TGTGCCAGCAATCCGGAGACGAGGAACACTGAAGCTTTCTTT.